This TCR beta chain was retrieved from a study of blood T cells in healthy people across ages. Across the whole study: Through template switching, about one barcoded beta molecule was captured per two T cells, as measured in model experiments. Study results and limitations: No one knew whether donors had CMV, which possibly confounded expanded clonotype changes. When one million T cells were used, diversity estimates were thought to be underestimates.

Donor samples were obtained from healthy Caucasian individuals from Russia, aged about 6 to 95. The CDR3 is 14 residues long. The germline CDR1 and CDR2 sequences are WSHSY and SAAADI. The authors ran a second PCR of roughly 6 to 12 cycles using a sample-barcoded 5' primer and a J-beta primer mix. TCRdb independently ran MiXCR on the 5' RACE reads; one entry per CDR3 protein. The sample yields fewer than 700,000 distinct CDR3 sequences, 40% to 50% seen once. This clonotype has just a few counts. What it recognizes is unknown. Sequencing used blood. The TCR was taken from an elderly man in good health. The rearrangement joins TRBV10-2 to TRBJ2-4, with a possible D match to TRBD1 (6 bases). The better agreement between TRBJ2-7 and the DNA end casts doubt on the J call. The DNA for the CDR3 is TGCGCCACCCAAGACAGGCGACGGTTCTACGAGCAGTACTTC. This translates into CATQDRRRFYEQYF.